This T cell receptor (beta chain) comes out of a study of blood T cell repertoires in COVID-19. Overall study context: There were acute and convalescent COVID-19 samples, and they came from the United States, Italy and Spain.

The CDR3 contains 15 residues. Between the trimmed V and J ends, which lost 0 bases and 1 base, there was a span of 10 bases. CDR1 is SGHRS, CDR2 YFSETQ, per germline. Participants, about 18 to 100 years old, spanned under 30 US areas. Donors in Cohort 3 counted as recovered after two negative PCRs, clearance, or symptom resolution. Study processing details: The authors estimated nucleated cell counts from reference gene primer amplification. Method: immunoSEQ multiplex PCR; TCRdb's copy keeps in-frame clones and lacks some. For V, J and clone size, that table is used; D and trimming come from the DNA. The sample has approximately 230,000 clones, 86% seen once.

The origin of this receptor is a man aged 35-49 years who had recovered from COVID-19. The sequenced sample consisted of PBMCs or T cells enriched from blood (not recorded which). J is TRBJ1-1 and V is TRBV5-1; TRBD1 is a possible D gene (5 bases). In nucleotides, the CDR3 is TGCGCCAGCAGCTTGGTGGGGGGTTCGAACACTGAAGCTTTCTTT. Translated, it gives CASSLVGGSNTEAFF.